A single sample is the source of the 14 T cell receptor beta chains below, sequenced in a study of T cells after yellow fever vaccination. Via MiXCR, TCRdb re-called the 5' RACE reads, giving one row per CDR3 protein. The table has roughly 500,000 distinct CDR3 sequences, 15% to 20% seen once. Sequencing used PBMCs, obtained 15 days after the yellow fever booster vaccination. The receptors were sampled from a man under 40 who received the YFV17D yellow fever vaccine.

The chain links TRBV5-6 to TRBJ2-1; weak D call: TRBD1 (6 bases). With 0 bases removed from V and 4 bases from J, the gap between germline ends came to 11 bases. From germline, CDR1 is SGHDT and CDR2 YYEEEE. The CDR3 extends over 15 amino acids. The CDR3 region has the DNA TGTGCCAGCAGCTTGGTAGGGACAAAGTACAATGAGCAGTTCTTC. Translation: CASSLVGTKYNEQFF.

This clonotype has at least ten counts. CDR3 protein: CASSPLDNEQFF. DNA of the CDR3: TGTGCCAGCTCACCACTCGACAATGAGCAGTTCTTC. V usage is TRBV18 and J usage is TRBJ2-1; no clear D gene. The germline V gene has CDR1 KGHSH and CDR2 LQKENI. V dropped 1 base and J dropped 5 bases, with 3 bases sitting between them. CDR3 length equals 12 residues.

This clonotype was picked up a small number of times. The V gene is TRBV6-2 or TRBV6-3, the J gene TRBJ2-7; the match to TRBD1 covers 9 bases. Germline V gives CDR1 MNHEY, CDR2 SVGEGT. After removal of 9 bases from V and 4 bases from J, the junction contained 10 bases not matched to a gene. CDR3 size: 14 residues. The CDR3 bases are TGTGCCAGACTCCGGGACAGGGAGAAGTACGAGCAGTACTTC. Its protein product is CARLRDREKYEQYF.

This clonotype was seen many times. The chain carries TRBV7-8 and TRBJ2-5; D unclear. V was cut by 6 bases and J by 5 bases, with 7 bases left in between. The CDR3 length is 11 residues. Germline CDR1 reads SGHVS; CDR2 reads FQNEAQ. The CDR3 region is CASSSAETQYF. CDR3 bases: TGTGCCAGCAGTTCGGCGGAGACCCAGTACTTC.

This clonotype has only a few counts. CDR3 DNA sequence: TGTGCCAGCAGCTTTTTACGACCAGCGGCCAATGAGCAGTTCTTC. Translation: CASSFLRPAANEQFF. The rearrangement links TRBV7-2 to TRBJ2-1; perhaps TRBD2 as D (5 bases). V was trimmed by 3 bases and J by 6 bases, leaving 15 bases between them. Germline CDR1 and CDR2: SGHTA and FQGNSA. The CDR3 has 15 residues.

The chain couples TRBV5-1 to TRBJ2-7, with 7 bases fitting TRBD1. CDR3 length: 16 residues. Germline lookup yields CDR1 SGHRS and CDR2 YFSETQ. Trimming at V came to 3 bases and at J to 0 bases, leaving 9 bases not matched to a gene. CDR3 DNA sequence: TGCGCCAGCAGCTCACTTCTACAGGGGAGCTCCTACGAGCAGTACTTC. Translated, it gives CASSSLLQGSSYEQYF.

The chain couples TRBV7-3 to TRBJ1-1; D ambiguous. Germline CDR1 and CDR2: SGHTA and FQGTGA. The CDR3 sequence is 13 residues long. V was shortened by 5 bases and J by 3 bases, with 10 bases between the two germline ends. The CDR3 protein is CASSTILHTEAFF. The CDR3 nucleotides read TGTGCCAGCAGCACTATCCTCCACACTGAAGCTTTCTTT.

This chain connects TRBV7-2 to TRBJ2-1; D is ambiguous. The CDR3 is 13 residues long. V was pared by 1 base and J by 5 bases, with 6 bases between. CDR1 and CDR2 (germline): SGHTA, FQGNSA. As DNA, the CDR3 is TGTGCCAGCAGCTTAGACCAGGACAATGAGCAGTTCTTC. This codes for CASSLDQDNEQFF. Drawing the rest from reference TRBV7-2 and TRBJ2-1, the complete variable domain is GAGVSQSPSNKVTEKGKDVELRCDPISGHTALYWYRQSLGQGLEFLIYFQGNSAPDKSGLPSDRFSAERTGGSVSTLTIQRTQQEDSAVYLCASSLDQDNEQFFGPGTRLTVL.

This clonotype was detected many times. The chain has TRBV4-2 and TRBJ2-5; perhaps D is TRBD1 or TRBD2 (5 bases each). The CDR3 has 15 amino acids. Germline V lookup: CDR1 LGHNA, CDR2 YNFKEQ. Trimming shortened V by 0 bases and J by 5 bases, and 13 bases separated the two germline ends. CDR3 loop: CASSQDPRGRETQYF. In nucleotides, the CDR3 is TGTGCCAGCAGCCAAGATCCGAGGGGCCGGGAGACCCAGTACTTC.

This clonotype was counted between two and nine times. The chain carries TRBV2 and TRBJ2-7; 10 bases map to TRBD2. J lost 6 bases, V lost 11 bases, and 10 bases had no gene match. Germline CDR1 is SNHLY and CDR2 is FYNNEI. This CDR3 contains 13 residues. The DNA for the CDR3 is TGTGCCGGAAAGGGACTAGCGACTGGCGAGCAGTACTTC. Its translation is CAGKGLATGEQYF.

This sequence joins TRBV20-1 and TRBJ2-5; 12 nucleotides match TRBD2. Germline loops: CDR1 DFQATT, CDR2 SNEGSKA (reference sequence). Trimming at V came to 0 bases and at J to 8 bases, leaving 4 bases not matched to a gene. CDR3 length: 14 amino acids. The CDR3: CSARDILAGGTQYF. The CDR3 DNA sequence: TGCAGTGCTAGAGATATACTAGCGGGAGGAACCCAGTACTTC.

The V and J genes are TRBV29-1 and TRBJ2-5; 14 nucleotides line up with TRBD2. Germline V gene data show CDR1 as SQVTM and CDR2 as ANQGSEA. CDR3 length equals 15 residues. Trimming cost V 1 base and J 5 bases; bases outside gene matches: 3. The CDR3 DNA reads as TGCAGCGTTGAAGGACTAGCGGGAGGGCGTGAGACCCAGTACTTC. Protein sequence: CSVEGLAGGRETQYF.

This clonotype was seen only a few times. This chain links TRBV7-2 with TRBJ1-1; D perhaps matches TRBD1 (5 bases). CDR3 length: 14 residues. Germline CDR1 SGHTA, CDR2 FQGNSA. V was clipped by 1 base and J by 11 bases, with 17 bases between them. As DNA, the CDR3 is TGTGCCAGCAGCTTAGTTCCGGGACCCTCGGGTGCTTTCTTT. Encoded protein: CASSLVPGPSGAFF.

The chain employs TRBV28 and TRBJ2-6; 8 positions match TRBD1. The CDR3 loop spans 20 amino acids. Germline V lookup: CDR1 MDHEN, CDR2 SYDVKM. The V and J ends lost 4 bases and 1 base, in that order; junction bases with no gene match: 15. The CDR3 DNA sequence: TGTGCCAGCAGTTCTCGGGCCCCTGGACAGGGTACTTCTGGGGCCAACGTCCTGACTTTC. Amino acid sequence: CASSSRAPGQGTSGANVLTF.